The source of this TCR beta chain is a study of blood T cells in healthy people across ages. This clonotype turned up a few times. Next came a second PCR, run for 7 to 11 cycles, which used a sample-barcoded 5' primer along with a J-beta primer mix. Using its own MiXCR run on the 5' RACE reads, TCRdb lists one record per CDR3 protein. Of about 800,000 distinct CDR3 sequences in the sample, about 25% were seen once. CDR1 and CDR2 (germline): SGHRS, YFSETQ. Trimming removed 0 bases from V and 2 bases from J, with 14 bases in between. CDR3 length: 16 amino acids. These sequences were also reported in another study, on T cells of mothers and their children.

The V gene is TRBV5-1, the J gene TRBJ2-5, with a possible D match to TRBD2 (6 bases). The TCR originated in a boy aged 5-17 years in good health. The sequencing input was blood. The CDR3 DNA sequence: TGCGCCAGCAGCTTGGGGGGACTCCCTCAGCAAGAGACCCAGTACTTC. This sequence encodes CASSLGGLPQQETQYF.